The rows below give T cell receptor beta chains drawn from one sample of a study of cytomegalovirus exposure and HLA in healthy donors. Repertoires were generated with immunoSEQ multiplex PCR, while TCRdb's copy carries only in-frame clones and drops some. The table lists around 150,000 clones, about 73% of them singletons. Sequencing used PBMCs. These receptors all stem from a woman in her thirties or forties in good health and CMV-seronegative. CDR3s include the opening cysteine and the closing phenylalanine or tryptophan. A D gene is named only where the DNA matches it firmly. Not all rows give a size; the values are once, few, many and, for expanded clones, a class.

v_gene	j_gene	d_gene	abundance	CDR3aa	CDR3nt
TRBV15	TRBJ2-5	TRBD1	-	CATSRGTGQETQYF	TGTGCCACCAGTAGAGGGACAGGTCAAGAGACCCAGTACTTC
TRBV5-1	TRBJ1-4	-	-	CASSLGATNEKLFF	TGCGCCAGCAGCTTAGGAGCAACTAATGAAAAACTGTTTTTT
TRBV7-9	TRBJ2-7	-	-	CASIGHLSYEQYF	TGTGCCAGCATAGGACATCTCTCCTACGAGCAGTACTTC
TRBV9	TRBJ1-2	-	-	CASRRESYGYTF	TGTGCCAGCCGTCGGGAGAGCTATGGCTACACCTTC
TRBV10-2	TRBJ1-1	-	-	CASRNRVSENTEAFF	TGCGCCAGCAGAAACAGGGTTTCAGAGAACACTGAAGCTTTCTTT
TRBV28	TRBJ1-2	TRBD1	-	CASSLGTGAHDGYTF	TGTGCCAGCAGTTTGGGGACAGGGGCTCATGATGGCTACACCTTC
TRBV6-1	TRBJ1-1	TRBD1	-	CASSGQGWGTEAFF	TGTGCCAGCAGTGGACAGGGATGGGGCACTGAAGCTTTCTTT
TRBV11-2	TRBJ1-1	TRBD1	-	CASYLTGGFLNTEAFF	TGTGCCAGCTATTTGACAGGGGGCTTTTTGAACACTGAAGCTTTCTTT
TRBV27	TRBJ2-1	TRBD2	once	CASSLSGGYNEQFF	TGTGCCAGCAGTTTGAGCGGGGGGTACAATGAGCAGTTCTTC
TRBV6-5	TRBJ1-2	-	-	CASSRGLGENYGYTF	TGTGCCAGCAGCCGGGGACTTGGAGAGAACTATGGCTACACCTTC
TRBV6-6	TRBJ2-1	TRBD2	-	CASSQTLAGGPDEQFF	TGTGCCAGCAGTCAAACGTTAGCGGGGGGGCCTGATGAGCAGTTCTTC
TRBV9	TRBJ1-3	-	-	CASSLRAGTTGNTIYF	TGTGCCAGCAGCTTGCGGGCCGGGACAACGGGAAACACCATATATTTT
TRBV2	TRBJ1-2	-	-	CASSQGGGYTF	TGTGCCAGTTCCCAGGGAGGTGGCTACACCTTC
TRBV28	TRBJ1-5	TRBD1	-	CASSFLLGGQVLAQPQHF	TGTGCCAGCAGTTTTCTATTGGGGGGACAGGTGCTGGCTCAGCCCCAGCATTTT
TRBV6-1	TRBJ2-1	-	-	CASSEVQIYNEQFF	TGTGCCAGCAGTGAAGTACAGATCTACAATGAGCAGTTCTTC
TRBV6-1	TRBJ1-2	-	-	CASSEVSGAEDGYTF	TGTGCCAGCAGTGAAGTGTCAGGGGCGGAAGATGGCTACACCTTC
TRBV19	TRBJ1-2	-	few	CASSTDGGGYTF	TGTGCCAGTAGCACGGATGGCGGGGGCTACACCTTC
TRBV7-9	TRBJ1-1	TRBD1	-	CASIRTGVSTEAFF	TGTGCCAGCATCCGCACAGGGGTGAGCACTGAAGCTTTCTTT
TRBV18	TRBJ2-1	-	-	CASSPWEMSSQPYNEQFF	TGTGCCAGCTCACCATGGGAGATGAGTTCGCAGCCTTACAATGAGCAGTTCTTC
TRBV2	TRBJ1-6	-	-	CASTPRRSSYNSPLHF	TGTGCCTCCACCCCCCGACGGAGCTCCTATAATTCACCCCTCCACTTT
TRBV27	TRBJ1-5	-	-	CASSLWGQGAQPQHF	TGTGCCAGCAGTTTGTGGGGACAAGGGGCTCAGCCCCAGCATTTT
TRBV2	TRBJ1-1	-	-	CASSSYVPPGGSFF	TGTGCCAGCAGTTCCTACGTTCCGCCCGGAGGGTCTTTCTTT
TRBV5-1	TRBJ2-6	-	few	CASSLPLSSGANVLTF	TGCGCCAGCAGCTTGCCACTTAGCTCTGGGGCCAACGTCCTGACTTTC
TRBV2	TRBJ2-7	-	-	CASSRTEIGEQYF	TGTGCCAGCAGTAGGACAGAGATTGGTGAGCAGTACTTC
TRBV6-5	TRBJ2-7	-	few	CASTTQETYEQYF	TGTGCCAGCACAACACAAGAAACCTACGAGCAGTACTTC
TRBV4-1	TRBJ1-1	-	medium-sized	CASSQIQGGTEAFF	TGCGCCAGCAGCCAAATTCAGGGTGGGACTGAAGCTTTCTTT
TRBV18	TRBJ1-1	-	-	CASSHSRGGDFGTEAFF	TGTGCCAGCTCACACTCGAGGGGGGGTGACTTCGGCACTGAAGCTTTCTTT
TRBV15	TRBJ2-7	TRBD1	-	CATSRDTGASIF	TGTGCCACCAGCAGAGATACAGGGGCTTCCATCTTC
TRBV2	TRBJ1-2	TRBD1	-	CASSVATGGNLYYGYTF	TGTGCCAGCAGTGTGGCGACAGGGGGCAATTTGTACTATGGCTACACCTTC
TRBV9	TRBJ1-3	-	-	CASSVAEGAGNTIYF	TGTGCCAGCAGCGTAGCAGAGGGGGCTGGAAACACCATATATTTT
TRBV5-1	TRBJ2-2	TRBD1	-	CASSLESGGYGGELFF	TGCGCCAGCAGCTTGGAATCAGGGGGCTATGGCGGGGAGCTGTTTTTT
TRBV19	TRBJ2-1	TRBD1	few	CASSDPTGVEQFF	TGTGCCAGTAGTGATCCGACAGGGGTTGAGCAGTTCTTC
TRBV5-1	TRBJ2-7	-	-	CASSFGYEQYF	TGCGCCAGCAGCTTCGGGTACGAGCAGTACTTC
TRBV27	TRBJ1-1	TRBD1	-	CASSLSLLTGAGTEAFF	TGTGCCAGCAGTTTATCTCTCCTCACAGGGGCGGGCACTGAAGCTTTCTTT
TRBV9	TRBJ1-6	TRBD1	-	CASSSRQGRNSPLHF	TGTGCCAGCAGCAGCCGACAGGGTAGGAATTCACCCCTCCACTTT
TRBV28	TRBJ2-7	TRBD1	-	CASSDPGQLIYEQYF	TGTGCCAGCAGCGATCCGGGACAGCTGATCTACGAGCAGTACTTC
TRBV6-5	TRBJ1-2	-	-	CASSYPLGDGSYGYTF	TGTGCCAGCAGTTATCCCCTGGGGGACGGGAGCTATGGCTACACCTTC
TRBV29-1	TRBJ1-3	-	-	CSVGGGPNSGNTIYF	TGCAGCGTTGGAGGAGGCCCTAACTCTGGAAACACCATATATTTT
TRBV6-1	TRBJ1-2	-	once	CASSEGYSFYGYTF	TGTGCCAGCAGTGAAGGCTACAGCTTCTATGGCTACACCTTC
TRBV5-1	TRBJ1-2	-	once	CASSPAHTGSNYGYTF	TGCGCCAGCAGCCCAGCTCATACAGGTTCTAACTATGGCTACACCTTC